The clone carrying this T cell receptor (beta chain) was seen only a few times. The time point is: healthy volunteer bleed at 2 weeks. Someone pulled total RNA out of unfractionated whole blood. As processed by the authors: TCR counts had a median of approximately 96,000 per sample and spanned 23,224 to 690,600. TCRdb used MiXCR to reprocess the RACE reads, holding one entry per CDR3 protein. The V and J calls were determined by TCRdb, not by the authors. In the table there are 75,000 to 100,000 distinct CDR3 sequences, around 8.8% of which are singletons. Germline CDR1 DFQATT, CDR2 SNEGSKA (reference sequence). CDR3 length: 15 amino acids. V was pared by 2 bases and J by 3 bases, with 16 bases between. This entry is derived from a study of human T cells and chemical hapten exposure. Study as a whole: Per-sample TCR yield variability stemmed mainly from small pooled library volume differences.

The clonotype comes from a female donor in good health. Some clones in this sample may be carry-over from other donors' samples. Material for sequencing was whole blood. This chain connects TRBV20-1 to TRBJ1-1; unclear D gene. CDR3 DNA: TGCAGTGCTAGAAGTAACCCGGGTAGGGACACTGAAGCTTTCTTT. Translating gives CSARSNPGRDTEAFF.